These 16 T cell receptor beta chains share one sample of origin, sequenced in a study of T cell changes during pregnancy in multiple sclerosis. Repertoires were generated with immunoSEQ multiplex PCR, while TCRdb's copy carries only in-frame clones and drops some. This table has tens of thousands of clones, approximately 94% appearing once. The specimen comprised CD4+ T cells from peripheral blood mononuclear cells, sampled after pregnancy. All receptors come from a female donor with multiple sclerosis, enrolled in a pregnancy study.

This chain uses TRBV4-1 with TRBJ2-7; 10 positions match TRBD2. The CDR3 is 14 amino acids. Trimming at V came to 1 base and at J to 3 bases, leaving 0 bases not matched to a gene. The germline CDR1 and CDR2 sequences are MGHRA and YSYEKL. The CDR3 is CASSQVAGGYEQYF. CDR3 DNA sequence: TGCGCCAGCAGCCAAGTAGCGGGGGGCTACGAGCAGTACTTC.

The rearrangement joins TRBV19 to TRBJ2-1, with D perhaps TRBD1 (6 bases). Germline V gives CDR1 LNHDA, CDR2 SQIVND (reference sequence). Trimming shortened V by 5 bases and J by 6 bases, and 8 bases separated the two germline ends. The CDR3 is 12 residues long. CDR3 in DNA: TGTGCCAGTAGTGCGACAGGCAATGAGCAGTTCTTC. This sequence encodes CASSATGNEQFF.

Details on this clone: Compared with germline, one end of the junction differs, possibly owing to a read error. The chain carries TRBV7-3 and TRBJ2-5; tentatively, D is TRBD2 (6 bases). This CDR3 region has 13 residues. Germline CDR1 reads SGHTA; CDR2 reads FQGTGA. The CDR3 loop is CASSPMGGEIQYF. Here the CDR3 DNA reads TGTGCCAGCAGCCCTATGGGGGGAGAGATCCAGTACTTC. Together with reference TRBV7-3 and TRBJ2-5, the CDR3 gives the full variable domain: GAGVSQTPSNKVTEKGKYVELRCDPISGHTALYWYRQSLGQGPEFLIYFQGTGAADDSGLPNDRFFAVRPEGSVSTLKIQRTERGDSAVYLCASSPMGGEIQYFGPGTRLLVL.

The chain uses TRBV10-2 and TRBJ2-3; TRBD2 agrees at 11 bases. The ends lost 6 bases at V and 6 bases at J; junction bases unmatched: 11. The CDR3 length is 16 residues. From germline, CDR1 is WSHSY and CDR2 SAAADI. CDR3 nucleotides: TGCGCCAGCAGGCGGGGTAGCGGGGGGGGAGGCGATACGCAGTATTTT. This translates into CASRRGSGGGGDTQYF.

This chain connects TRBV29-1 to TRBJ1-2; D is perhaps TRBD1 (5 bases). The ends were cut back, 4 bases at V and 5 bases at J, with 14 bases in the middle. CDR1 SQVTM and CDR2 ANQGSEA come from the germline V gene. This CDR3 contains 13 residues. The CDR3 sequence is CSVGQGEKYGYTF. CDR3 sequence (DNA): TGCAGCGTTGGGCAGGGTGAGAAATATGGCTACACCTTC.

The chain combines TRBV9 with TRBJ2-5, with TRBD1 as a possible D gene (5 bases). V was clipped by 1 base and J by 2 bases, with 12 bases between them. The CDR3 is made up of 15 amino acids. Germline-derived CDR1 and CDR2 are SGDLS and YYNGEE. The DNA of the CDR3 is TGTGCCAGCAGCGTAAGGTCGACAGCACAAGAGACCCAGTACTTC. Residues: CASSVRSTAQETQYF.

The gene calls are TRBV7-9 and TRBJ2-2; 7 bases fit TRBD2. The germline gives CDR1 SEHNR, CDR2 FQNEAQ (reference sequence). The J segment lost 7 bases and the V segment lost 3 bases, leaving 8 bases of the junction unmatched. This CDR3 has 15 residues. The CDR3 sequence: CASSLGGGEGGELFF. DNA of the CDR3: TGTGCCAGCAGCTTGGGGGGGGGAGAGGGCGGGGAGCTGTTTTTT.

Here the CDR3 DNA reads TGTGCCAGTAGTATTGCGGGGGGGTTTTCCTACAATGAGCAGTTCTTC. It encodes CASSIAGGFSYNEQFF. The V and J genes are TRBV19 and TRBJ2-1; TRBD2 matches 9 bases. The CDR3 is made up of 16 amino acids. Germline assignment: CDR1 LNHDA and CDR2 SQIVND (reference sequence). V was pared by 3 bases and J by 1 base, with 4 bases of the junction left unmatched.

This clone was found once. This chain connects TRBV6-1 to TRBJ2-7; 9 nucleotides agree with TRBD1. After removal of 11 bases from V and 4 bases from J, the junction contained 9 bases not matched to a gene. CDR1 and CDR2 from the germline V gene are MNHNS and SASEGT. The CDR3 contains 13 residues. The CDR3 is CAASRGQGYEQYF. The CDR3 DNA reads TGTGCCGCCTCCCGGGGACAGGGTTACGAGCAGTACTTC.

The sample holds one count of this clone. The gene calls are TRBV6-5 and TRBJ1-2; 11 bases line up with TRBD1. CDR1 and CDR2 from the germline V gene are MNHEY and SVGAGI. The CDR3 runs to 15 residues. V trimming: 7 bases; J trimming: 3 bases; junction bases outside the gene matches: 7. The CDR3 protein is CASTRTGGAYYGYTF. The CDR3 nucleotides read TGTGCCAGCACGAGGACAGGGGGCGCCTACTATGGCTACACCTTC.

The chain carries TRBV5-6 and TRBJ1-2, with 8 bases identical to TRBD1. Germline V gene lookup returns CDR1 SGHDT and CDR2 YYEEEE. The CDR3 consists of 15 residues. The junction had 12 bases not matched to a gene; V was cut back by 3 bases and J by 8 bases. The CDR3, as DNA: TGTGCCAGCAGCTCATACTTACCGGGACAGGAAGGCTACACCTTC. It yields the protein CASSSYLPGQEGYTF.

This clone occurred once. One end of the junction varies from germline; a read error may be responsible. The V and J genes are TRBV18 and TRBJ1-1; 7 nucleotides agree with TRBD1. Germline V gives CDR1 KGHSH, CDR2 LQKENI. The CDR3 sequence is 13 residues long. The CDR3 DNA reads TGTGCCAGCTCACCGGCGACAGGGACTCTCGGACGGTTT. Translation gives CASSPATGTLGRF.

This clone was observed a single time. The chain combines TRBV19 with TRBJ2-2; the D gene is possibly TRBD2 (6 bases). The CDR3 spans 16 residues. Trimming stripped 3 bases from V and 5 bases from J, with 16 bases between. Germline assignment: CDR1 LNHDA and CDR2 SQIVND (reference sequence). The CDR3 reads CASSITTIGLTGELFF. The CDR3 DNA is TGTGCCAGTAGTATTACCACCATTGGACTAACCGGGGAGCTGTTTTTT.

The V and J genes are TRBV27 and TRBJ2-3, with TRBD2 matching over 10 bases. J was trimmed by 1 base and V by 8 bases; bases with no gene match: 3. Germline V gene data show CDR1 as MNHEY and CDR2 as SMNVEV (reference sequence). The CDR3 is 14 amino acids. The CDR3 DNA is TGTGCCAGCTGGCTAGCGGGGGGCACAGATACGCAGTATTTT. Translated: CASWLAGGTDTQYF.

This chain links TRBV5-1 with TRBJ1-2, with a possible D match to TRBD1 (6 bases). Germline V CDR1 and CDR2: SGHRS, YFSETQ. The CDR3 covers 16 residues. The V end lost 2 bases, the J end lost 0 bases, and 14 bases lay between the germline ends. CDR3 amino acids: CASSFRGPEPNYGYTF. The CDR3 DNA reads as TGCGCCAGCAGCTTCAGGGGCCCCGAGCCTAACTATGGCTACACCTTC.

The rearrangement links TRBV5-5 to TRBJ2-2, with D unresolved. V lost 0 bases to trimming and J lost 1 base, with 7 bases between them. The CDR3 has 15 amino acids. Germline CDR1 is SGHKS and CDR2 is YYEKEE (reference sequence). Here the CDR3 DNA reads TGTGCCAGCAGCTTGGGGGCTCTGAACACCGGGGAGCTGTTTTTT. Translating it yields CASSLGALNTGELFF.